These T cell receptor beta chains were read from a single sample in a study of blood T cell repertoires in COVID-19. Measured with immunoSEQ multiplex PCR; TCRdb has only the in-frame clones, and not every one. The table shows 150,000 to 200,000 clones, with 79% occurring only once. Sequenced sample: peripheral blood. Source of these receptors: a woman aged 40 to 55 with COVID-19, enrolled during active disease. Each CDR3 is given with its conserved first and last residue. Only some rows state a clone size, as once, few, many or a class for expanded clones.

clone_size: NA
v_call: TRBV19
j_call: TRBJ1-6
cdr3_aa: CASSPYPQMRSSYNSPLHF

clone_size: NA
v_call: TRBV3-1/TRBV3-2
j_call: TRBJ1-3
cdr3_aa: CASSGDRAAGNTIYF

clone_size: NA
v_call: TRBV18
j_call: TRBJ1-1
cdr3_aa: CASSPGGWTTEAFF

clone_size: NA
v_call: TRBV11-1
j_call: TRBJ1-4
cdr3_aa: CASSEDRQNEKLFF

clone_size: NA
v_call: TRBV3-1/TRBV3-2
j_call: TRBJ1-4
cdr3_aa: CASSQFPSAATNEKLFF

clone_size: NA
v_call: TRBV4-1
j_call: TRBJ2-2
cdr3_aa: CASSLSGRADTGELFF

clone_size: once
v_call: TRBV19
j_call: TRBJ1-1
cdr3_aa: CASSIFGAVQKEAFF

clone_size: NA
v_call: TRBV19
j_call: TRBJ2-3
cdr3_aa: CASSGDRGITDTQYF

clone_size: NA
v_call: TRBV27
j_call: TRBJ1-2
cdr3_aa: CASSLSRQGNVGRYTF

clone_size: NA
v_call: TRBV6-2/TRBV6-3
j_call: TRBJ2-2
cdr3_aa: CASSGTPTGELFF

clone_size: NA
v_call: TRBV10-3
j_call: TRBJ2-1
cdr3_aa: CAISESGATSSYNEQFF

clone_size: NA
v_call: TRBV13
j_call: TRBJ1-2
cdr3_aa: CASSQTWDRVNGYTF

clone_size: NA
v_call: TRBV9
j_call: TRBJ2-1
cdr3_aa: CASSLGGTRSYNEQFF

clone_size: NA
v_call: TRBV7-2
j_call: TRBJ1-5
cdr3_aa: CASSRLAHSNQPQHF

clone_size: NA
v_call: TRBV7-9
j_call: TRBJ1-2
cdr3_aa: CASSLARFGDSSGYTF

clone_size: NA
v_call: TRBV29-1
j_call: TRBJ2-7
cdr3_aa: CSVSWRDRGEQYF

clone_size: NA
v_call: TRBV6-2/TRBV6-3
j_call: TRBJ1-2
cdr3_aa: CASSDWDRPPLGYTF

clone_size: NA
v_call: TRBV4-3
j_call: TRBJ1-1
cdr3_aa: CASSQGRVTEAFF

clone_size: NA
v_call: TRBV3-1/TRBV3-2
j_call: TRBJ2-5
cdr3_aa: CASSQPGGQGTQYF

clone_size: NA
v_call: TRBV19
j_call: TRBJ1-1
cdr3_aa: CASSAVGNTEAFF

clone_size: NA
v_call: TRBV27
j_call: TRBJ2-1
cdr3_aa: CASRPGTTGGGEQFF

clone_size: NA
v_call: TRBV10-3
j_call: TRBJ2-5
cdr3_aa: CAISSRLEYQETQYF

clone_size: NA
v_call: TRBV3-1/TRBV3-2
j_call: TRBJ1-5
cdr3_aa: CASSQGLTEAQPQHF